A single sample is the source of the 14 T cell receptor beta chains below, sequenced in a study of T cell changes during pregnancy in multiple sclerosis. Generated by immunoSEQ multiplex PCR, the TCRdb table keeps only in-frame clones and is missing some. The table has 66,000 or so clones, around nine tenths seen once. Source: CD8+ T cells from peripheral blood mononuclear cells, taken before pregnancy. The origin of the receptors is a female donor with multiple sclerosis, enrolled in a pregnancy study.

The rearrangement uses TRBV25-1 and TRBJ2-1; 11 nucleotides match TRBD2. The CDR3 totals 17 residues. Germline CDR1 and CDR2: MGHDK and SYGVNS. The trim removed 1 base at V and 7 bases at J, leaving 9 bases unmatched. This CDR3 reads CASSESLETSGENEQFF. The CDR3 nucleotides are TGTGCCAGCAGTGAATCCCTTGAGACTAGCGGGGAAAATGAGCAGTTCTTC.

The count of this clone is one. This CDR3 is CAPSGLSSTDTQYF. CDR3 sequence (DNA): TGTGCTCCCAGCGGGCTATCGAGCACAGATACGCAGTATTTT. V gene TRBV7-9 combines with J gene TRBJ2-3, with a tentative D call TRBD2 (6 bases). This CDR3 has 14 amino acids. Germline CDR1 and CDR2: SEHNR and FQNEAQ (reference sequence).

This clone was found once. CDR3 region: CASFGRASGGHTDTQYF. CDR3 nucleotides: TGTGCCAGCTTCGGTAGGGCTAGCGGGGGGCACACAGATACGCAGTATTTT. The chain links TRBV2 to TRBJ2-3; TRBD2 matches 11 bases. The CDR3 totals 17 residues. V shed 8 bases and J 2 bases; nucleotides not matched to a gene: 12. Germline V lookup: CDR1 SNHLY, CDR2 FYNNEI. Full variable domain (outside the CDR3, taken from reference TRBV2 and TRBJ2-3): EPEVTQTPSHQVTQMGQEVILRCVPISNHLYFYWYRQILGQKVEFLVSFYNNEISEKSEIFDDQFSVERPDGSNFTLKIRSTKLEDSAMYFCASFGRASGGHTDTQYFGPGTRLTVL.

V and J are TRBV7-6 and TRBJ2-2, with D perhaps TRBD2 (7 bases). This CDR3 is 15 amino acids long. The V end lost 6 bases, the J end lost 4 bases, and 15 bases lay between the germline ends. The germline V gene has CDR1 SGHVS and CDR2 FNYEAQ. The CDR3 DNA follows: TGTGCCAGCAGGGGGGGGCAGGGGATCACCGGGGAGCTGTTTTTT. Its protein product is CASRGGQGITGELFF. The complete variable domain, with remaining parts taken from reference TRBV7-6 and TRBJ2-2, reads GAGVSQSPRYKVTKRGQDVALRCDPISGHVSLYWYRQALGQGPEFLTYFNYEAQQDKSGLPNDRFSAERPEGSISTLTIQRTEQRDSAMYRCASRGGQGITGELFFGEGSRLTVL.

This clone was detected only a few times. The chain uses TRBV6-6 and TRBJ2-3; TRBD1 is a possible D gene (5 bases). The CDR3 covers 13 residues. V was shortened by 8 bases and J by 0 bases, with 9 bases between the two germline ends. CDR1 is MNHNY and CDR2 is SVGAGI in the germline V gene (reference sequence). DNA for the CDR3: TGTGCCAGCGGACAAGAAAGCACAGATACGCAGTATTTT. Its translation: CASGQESTDTQYF.

This chain uses TRBV5-6 with TRBJ2-7; TRBD1 agrees at 7 bases. V shed 7 bases and J 5 bases; nucleotides not matched to a gene: 12. Germline CDR1 SGHDT, CDR2 YYEEEE. This CDR3 is 14 amino acids long. CDR3 in DNA: TGTGCCAGCGCGACTTCACGACAGGGTAACGAGCAGTACTTC. Amino acid sequence: CASATSRQGNEQYF.

The chain recombines TRBV29-1 with TRBJ2-2; TRBD1 might be the D (6 bases). CDR1 SQVTM and CDR2 ANQGSEA come from the germline V gene. The ends were cut back, 4 bases at V and 0 bases at J, with 9 bases in the middle. The CDR3 loop spans 14 amino acids. The CDR3 loop is CSVAGTSNTGELFF. The CDR3 DNA sequence: TGCAGCGTTGCCGGGACATCGAACACCGGGGAGCTGTTTTTT.

This chain connects TRBV7-8 to TRBJ2-1; a weak D match, TRBD2 (7 bases). This CDR3 has 16 residues. V lost 1 base, J lost 6 bases, and 16 bases lay in between. CDR1 and CDR2 from the germline V gene are SGHVS and FQNEAQ. The CDR3 bases are TGTGCCAGCAGCTTAGGGGGGGCGGGGGCCCTCAATGAGCAGTTCTTC. It is translated as CASSLGGAGALNEQFF.

This clone was detected once. This chain joins TRBV4-1 and TRBJ2-7, with D perhaps TRBD2 (5 bases). Deletions cut 0 bases from V and 2 bases from J, with 11 bases between. Germline V CDR1 and CDR2: MGHRA, YSYEKL. The CDR3 has 15 residues. The CDR3 DNA follows: TGCGCCAGCAGCCAAGAATGGGGAGAGCCCTACGAGCAGTACTTC. Its protein product is CASSQEWGEPYEQYF.

This clone was observed a single time. CDR3: CASRDRDTSYEQYF. CDR3 DNA: TGTGCCAGCCGGGACAGGGATACGTCCTACGAGCAGTACTTC. The genes are TRBV27 and TRBJ2-7; TRBD1 matches 9 bases. V dropped 8 bases and J dropped 1; count of bases not matched to a gene: 6. Germline lookup yields CDR1 MNHEY and CDR2 SMNVEV (reference sequence). There are 14 residues in the CDR3.

The rearrangement links TRBV13 to TRBJ2-1; 10 nucleotides align to TRBD1. Germline V CDR1 and CDR2: PRHDT, FYEKMQ (reference sequence). Trimming took 5 bases from V and 4 from J; bases not matched to a gene: 8. The CDR3 consists of 16 residues. This CDR3 reads CASSQGTGANYNEQFF. The CDR3 coding sequence is TGTGCCAGCAGCCAAGGGACAGGGGCGAATTACAATGAGCAGTTCTTC.

The CDR3 reads CASSSPGQPNEKLFF. The CDR3 DNA sequence: TGTGCCAGCAGCTCTCCGGGACAGCCTAATGAAAAACTGTTTTTT. This chain joins TRBV5-6 and TRBJ1-4; 7 bases map to TRBD1. This CDR3 is 15 amino acids long. Unmatched junction bases numbered 5, after V lost 3 bases and J lost 3 bases. Germline lookup yields CDR1 SGHDT and CDR2 YYEEEE. The whole variable domain, remainder taken from reference TRBV5-6 and TRBJ1-4, is DAGVTQSPTHLIKTRGQQVTLRCSPKSGHDTVSWYQQALGQGPQFIFQYYEEEERQRGNFPDRFSGHQFPNYSSELNVNALLLGDSALYLCASSSPGQPNEKLFFGSGTQLSVL.

The gene calls are TRBV7-9 and TRBJ2-1, with D maybe TRBD2 (5 bases). V lost 6 bases and J lost 9, with 12 bases in between. There are 12 residues in the CDR3. CDR1 SEHNR and CDR2 FQNEAQ come from the germline V gene (reference sequence). The chain's CDR3 is CASSTDLVEQFF. CDR3 DNA sequence: TGTGCCAGCAGTACGGACTTAGTTGAGCAGTTCTTC.

V and J are TRBV9 and TRBJ2-3, with 8 bases that match TRBD2. Looked up from germline, CDR1 is SGDLS and CDR2 is YYNGEE. The CDR3 has 17 amino acids. After removal of 3 bases from V and 1 base from J, the junction contained 10 bases not matched to a gene. The CDR3 here is CASSGRLSGGRTDTQYF. The CDR3 DNA is TGTGCCAGCAGCGGACGCCTAAGCGGGGGCCGCACAGATACGCAGTATTTT.